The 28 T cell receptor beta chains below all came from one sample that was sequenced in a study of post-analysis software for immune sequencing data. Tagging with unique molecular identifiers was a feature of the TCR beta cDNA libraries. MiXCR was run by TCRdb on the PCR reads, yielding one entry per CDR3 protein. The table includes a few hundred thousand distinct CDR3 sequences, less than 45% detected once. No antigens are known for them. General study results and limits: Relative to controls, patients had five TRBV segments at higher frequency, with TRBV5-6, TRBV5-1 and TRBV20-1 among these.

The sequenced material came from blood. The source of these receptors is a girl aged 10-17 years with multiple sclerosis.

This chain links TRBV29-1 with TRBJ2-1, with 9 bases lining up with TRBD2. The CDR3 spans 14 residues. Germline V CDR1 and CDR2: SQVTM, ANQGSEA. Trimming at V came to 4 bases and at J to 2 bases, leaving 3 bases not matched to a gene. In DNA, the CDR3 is TGCAGCGTTGTTGCTAGCGGGGCCTACAATGAGCAGTTCTTC. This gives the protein CSVVASGAYNEQFF.

CDR3: CASSKVETSGTGWETQYF. For the CDR3, the DNA is TGTGCCAGCAGCAAAGTTGAGACTAGCGGGACAGGTTGGGAGACCCAGTACTTC. The chain links TRBV21-1 to TRBJ2-5; the table names TRBD2, a call not compared with the DNA. TRBV21-1 is deemed a pseudogene. This CDR3 has 18 residues.

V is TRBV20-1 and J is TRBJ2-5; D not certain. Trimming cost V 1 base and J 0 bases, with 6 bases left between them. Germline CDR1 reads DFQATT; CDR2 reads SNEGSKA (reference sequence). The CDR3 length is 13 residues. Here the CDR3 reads CSARGLDQETQYF. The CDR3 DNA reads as TGCAGTGCTAGAGGTTTGGACCAAGAGACCCAGTACTTC.

The CDR3 protein is CASSPGSATTDTQYF. The CDR3 region has the DNA TGTGCCAGCAGCCCGGGCTCAGCCACCACAGATACGCAGTATTTT. The chain combines TRBV28 with TRBJ2-3; no definite D call. Trimming cost V 6 bases and J 2 bases, with 15 bases left between them. Germline V gene sequence: CDR1 MDHEN, CDR2 SYDVKM. CDR3 length equals 15 residues. Looking up the rest from reference TRBV28 and TRBJ2-3 gives the full variable domain: DVKVTQSSRYLVKRTGEKVFLECVQDMDHENMFWYRQDPGLGLRLIYFSYDVKMKEKGDIPEGYSVSREKKERFSLILESASTNQTSMYLCASSPGSATTDTQYFGPGTRLTVL.

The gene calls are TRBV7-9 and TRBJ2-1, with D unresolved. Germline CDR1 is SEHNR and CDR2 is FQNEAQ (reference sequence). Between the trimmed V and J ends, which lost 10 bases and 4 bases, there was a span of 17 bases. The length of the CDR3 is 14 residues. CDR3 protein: CATPGGQSYNEQFF. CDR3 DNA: TGTGCCACCCCCGGTGGGCAGTCTTACAATGAGCAGTTCTTC.

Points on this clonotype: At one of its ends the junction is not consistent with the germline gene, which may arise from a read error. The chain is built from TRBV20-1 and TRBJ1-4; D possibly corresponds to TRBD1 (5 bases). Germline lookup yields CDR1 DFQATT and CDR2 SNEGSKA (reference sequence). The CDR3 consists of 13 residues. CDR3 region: CGAARDSNEKLFF. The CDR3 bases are TGCGGTGCTGCTCGAGACAGCAATGAAAAACTGTTTTTT.

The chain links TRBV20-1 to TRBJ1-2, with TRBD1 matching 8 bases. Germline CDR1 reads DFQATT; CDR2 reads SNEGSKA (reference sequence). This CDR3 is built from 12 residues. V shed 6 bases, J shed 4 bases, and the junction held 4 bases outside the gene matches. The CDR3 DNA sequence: TGCAGTGCCACCGACAGGGGCTATGGCTACACCTTC. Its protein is CSATDRGYGYTF.

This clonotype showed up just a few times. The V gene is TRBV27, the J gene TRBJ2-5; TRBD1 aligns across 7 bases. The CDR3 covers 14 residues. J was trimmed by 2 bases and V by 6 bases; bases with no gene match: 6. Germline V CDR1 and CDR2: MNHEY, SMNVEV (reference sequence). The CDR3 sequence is CASRRGQVQETQYF. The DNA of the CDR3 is TGTGCCAGCAGGAGAGGACAGGTTCAAGAGACCCAGTACTTC.

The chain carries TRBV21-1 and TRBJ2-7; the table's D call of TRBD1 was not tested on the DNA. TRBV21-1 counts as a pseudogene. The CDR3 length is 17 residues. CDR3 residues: CASSTTEDELMGYEQYF. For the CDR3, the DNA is TGTGCCAGCAGTACGACAGAAGACGAATTAATGGGCTACGAGCAGTACTTC.

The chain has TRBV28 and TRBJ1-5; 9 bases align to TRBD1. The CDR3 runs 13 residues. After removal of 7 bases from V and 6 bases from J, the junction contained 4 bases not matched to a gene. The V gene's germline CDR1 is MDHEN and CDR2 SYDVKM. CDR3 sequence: CASNRGHGQPQHF. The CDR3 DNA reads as TGTGCCAGCAACAGGGGGCACGGTCAGCCCCAGCATTTT.

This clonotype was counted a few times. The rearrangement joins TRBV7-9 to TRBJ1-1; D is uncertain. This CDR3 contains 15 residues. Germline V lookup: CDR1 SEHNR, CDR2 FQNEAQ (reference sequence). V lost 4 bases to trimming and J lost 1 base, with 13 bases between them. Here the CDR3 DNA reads TGTGCCAGCAGCTCTACTTGGACGGGGAACACTGAAGCTTTCTTT. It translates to CASSSTWTGNTEAFF.

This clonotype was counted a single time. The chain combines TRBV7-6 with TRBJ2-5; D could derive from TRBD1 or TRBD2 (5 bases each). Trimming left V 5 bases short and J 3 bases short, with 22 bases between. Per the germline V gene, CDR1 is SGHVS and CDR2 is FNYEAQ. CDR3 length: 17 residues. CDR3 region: CASSPSRERTPKETQYF. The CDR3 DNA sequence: TGTGCCAGCAGCCCTAGCCGTGAGAGGACACCTAAAGAGACCCAGTACTTC.

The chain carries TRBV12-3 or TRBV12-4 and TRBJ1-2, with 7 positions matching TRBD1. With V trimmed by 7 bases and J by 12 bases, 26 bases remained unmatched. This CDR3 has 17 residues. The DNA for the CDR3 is TGTGCCAGCACCACAGGGACAGCCCACAACCCGGGCCTTTCACACACCTTC. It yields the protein CASTTGTAHNPGLSHTF.

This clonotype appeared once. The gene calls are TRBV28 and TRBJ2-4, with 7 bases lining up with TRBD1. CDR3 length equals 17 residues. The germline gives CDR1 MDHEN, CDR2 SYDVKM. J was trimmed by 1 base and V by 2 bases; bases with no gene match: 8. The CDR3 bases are TGTGCCAGCAGTTTAATGCTCGAGGGGGCGGCCAAAAACATTCAGTACTTC. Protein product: CASSLMLEGAAKNIQYF.

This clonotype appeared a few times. The CDR3 loop is CSARDVRGGSVKNIQYF. The CDR3 bases are TGCAGTGCTAGAGATGTGCGAGGCGGGAGTGTCAAAAACATTCAGTACTTC. This chain uses TRBV20-1 with TRBJ2-4, with TRBD2 matching 7 bases. CDR1 DFQATT and CDR2 SNEGSKA come from the germline V gene (reference sequence). This CDR3 has 17 residues. V was clipped by 0 bases and J by 3 bases; unmatched bases: 11.

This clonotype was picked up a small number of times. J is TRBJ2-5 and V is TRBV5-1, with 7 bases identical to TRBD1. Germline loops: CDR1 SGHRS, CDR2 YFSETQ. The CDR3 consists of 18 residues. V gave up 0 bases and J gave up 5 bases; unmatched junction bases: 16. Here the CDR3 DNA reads TGCGCCAGCAGCTTGGCGATCATTCGGGGACAGAGGTTGGAGACCCAGTACTTC. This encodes CASSLAIIRGQRLETQYF.

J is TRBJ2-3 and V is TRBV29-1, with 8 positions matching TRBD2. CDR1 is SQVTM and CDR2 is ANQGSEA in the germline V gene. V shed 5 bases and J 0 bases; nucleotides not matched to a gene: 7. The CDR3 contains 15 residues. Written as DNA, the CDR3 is TGCAGCGTTTACCAACTAGCGGCTAGCACAGATACGCAGTATTTT. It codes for CSVYQLAASTDTQYF.

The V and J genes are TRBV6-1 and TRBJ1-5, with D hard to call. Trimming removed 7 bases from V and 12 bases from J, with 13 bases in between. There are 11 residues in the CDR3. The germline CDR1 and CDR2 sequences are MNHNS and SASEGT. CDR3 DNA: TGTGCCAGCATTAAGGGCCCGATCCAGCATTTT. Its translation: CASIKGPIQHF.

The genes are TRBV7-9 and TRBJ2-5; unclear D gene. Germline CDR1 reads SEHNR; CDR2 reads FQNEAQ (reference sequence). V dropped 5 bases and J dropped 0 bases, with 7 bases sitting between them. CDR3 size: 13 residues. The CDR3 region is CASSRKDQETQYF. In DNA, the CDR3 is TGTGCCAGCAGCCGTAAGGACCAAGAGACCCAGTACTTC.

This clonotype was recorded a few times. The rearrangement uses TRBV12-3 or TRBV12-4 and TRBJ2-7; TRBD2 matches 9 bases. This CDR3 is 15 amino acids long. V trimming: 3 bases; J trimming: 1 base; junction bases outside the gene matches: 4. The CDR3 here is CASSFRLAGSYEQYF. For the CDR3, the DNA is TGTGCCAGCAGTTTCCGGCTAGCGGGATCCTACGAGCAGTACTTC.

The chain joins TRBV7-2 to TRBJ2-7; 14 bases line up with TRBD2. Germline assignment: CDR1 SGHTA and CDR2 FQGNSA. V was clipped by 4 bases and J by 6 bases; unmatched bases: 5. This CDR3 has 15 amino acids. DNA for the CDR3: TGTGCCAGCAGCTACTCAGGACTAGCGGGGGGCGAGCAGTACTTC. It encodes CASSYSGLAGGEQYF.

The chain's CDR3 is CSVGAGSSNEQYF. The CDR3 region has the DNA TGCAGCGTTGGAGCAGGGAGTAGCAACGAGCAGTACTTC. The V gene is TRBV29-1, the J gene TRBJ2-5; D tentatively reads TRBD1 or TRBD2 (5 bases each). The J call could be wrong; TRBJ2-7 is a better fit for the DNA end. This CDR3 contains 13 residues. Germline V gene data show CDR1 as SQVTM and CDR2 as ANQGSEA.

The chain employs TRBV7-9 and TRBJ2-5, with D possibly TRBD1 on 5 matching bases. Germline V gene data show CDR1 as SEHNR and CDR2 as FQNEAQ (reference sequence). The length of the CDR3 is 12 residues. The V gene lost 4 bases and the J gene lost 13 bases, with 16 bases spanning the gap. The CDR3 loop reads CASSSTREGSYF. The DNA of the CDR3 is TGTGCCAGCAGCTCTACCAGGGAAGGTTCGTACTTC.

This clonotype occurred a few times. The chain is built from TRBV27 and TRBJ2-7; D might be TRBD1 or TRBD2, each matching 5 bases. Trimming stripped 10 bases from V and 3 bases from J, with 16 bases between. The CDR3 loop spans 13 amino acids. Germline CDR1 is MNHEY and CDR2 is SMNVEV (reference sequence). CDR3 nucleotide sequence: TGTGCCATCGGTTCGGGACCGCTCTACGAGCAGTACTTC. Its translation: CAIGSGPLYEQYF.

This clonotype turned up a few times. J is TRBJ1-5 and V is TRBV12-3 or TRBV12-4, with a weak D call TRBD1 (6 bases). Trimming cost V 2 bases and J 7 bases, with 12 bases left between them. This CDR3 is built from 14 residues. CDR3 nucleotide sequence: TGTGCCAGCAGTTTATCGGGGGCGCAACAGCCCCAGCATTTT. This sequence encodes CASSLSGAQQPQHF.

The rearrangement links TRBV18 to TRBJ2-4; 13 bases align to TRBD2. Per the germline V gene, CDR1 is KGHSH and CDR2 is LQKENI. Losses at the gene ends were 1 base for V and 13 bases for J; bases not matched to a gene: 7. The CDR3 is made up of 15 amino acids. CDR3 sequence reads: CASSPLGLAGTEQYF. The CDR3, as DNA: TGTGCCAGCTCACCACTGGGACTAGCGGGGACAGAGCAGTACTTC.

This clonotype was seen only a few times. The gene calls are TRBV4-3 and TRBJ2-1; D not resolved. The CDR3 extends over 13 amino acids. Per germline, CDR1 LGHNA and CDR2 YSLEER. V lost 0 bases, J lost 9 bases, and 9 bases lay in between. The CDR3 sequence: CASSQELRSEQFF. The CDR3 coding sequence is TGCGCCAGCAGCCAAGAGCTGCGTAGTGAGCAGTTCTTC.

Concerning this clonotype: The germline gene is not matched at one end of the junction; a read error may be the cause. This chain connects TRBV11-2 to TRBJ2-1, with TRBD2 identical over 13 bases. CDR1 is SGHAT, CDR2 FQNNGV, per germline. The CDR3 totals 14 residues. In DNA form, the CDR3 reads TGTGCCAGCAGCGTGGGACTAGCGGGACTTGAGCGGTTCTTC. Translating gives CASSVGLAGLERFF.